This T cell receptor beta chain stems from a study of beta chain features in type 1 diabetes. Of the isolated RNA, all was reverse transcribed, and so the sequenced material was expressed TCRB transcripts. Produced via immunoSEQ multiplex PCR; TCRdb's table is partial and in-frame only. This sample has a few hundred thousand clones; approximately 30% occur once, and the top ten carry roughly 0.066%. This CDR3 has 13 amino acids. The V gene's germline CDR1 is SGDLS and CDR2 YYNGEE. Trimming pared 4 bases from V and 3 bases from J, leaving 11 bases between. Study-wide findings and caveats: All four CD4+ subsets from Type 1 diabetes patients carried moderately but significantly shorter TCRB CDR3s.

Notes on this clone: What it binds is unknown.

The receptor was isolated from a man aged 18 to 30 in good health. The chain combines TRBV9 with TRBJ2-7; D is unclear. Specimen: naive CD4+ T cells from blood. The CDR3, as DNA: TGTGCCAGCAGCCCTTCGACCGACTACGAGCAGTACTTC. This gives the protein CASSPSTDYEQYF.